Given below is one T cell receptor beta chain in context. Its specificity is unknown. Time point meaning: pretreatment peripheral blood. The assay was immunoSEQ multiplex PCR, and TCRdb's table has in-frame clones only and misses some. The sample lists some 50,000 clones; around 85% were seen once. The sample comes from a study of PD-L1 blockade in urothelial cancer. Whole-study context: Most patients, about 85% of the roughly 30, were males with bladder-origin cancer. As for prior chemotherapy regimens, patients had received 0 to 3. At 6 weeks and at 3 weeks (second dose) after treatment start, blood was analyzed. Regarding the study as a whole: Durable-benefit cases showed more tumor-associated blood clone expansion at 3 weeks.

Trimming stripped 4 bases from V and 0 bases from J, with 13 bases between. There are 17 residues in the CDR3. CDR1 is LNHNV, CDR2 YYDKDF, per germline (reference sequence). This chain links TRBV15 with TRBJ1-6, with D hard to call. This receptor was obtained from a woman between 55 and 75 years old with urothelial cancer. The source was PBMCs, collected around atezolizumab (anti-PD-L1) treatment. Here the CDR3 reads CATSNEAGSSYNSPLHF. Here the CDR3 DNA reads TGTGCCACCAGCAATGAAGCTGGGAGCTCCTATAATTCACCCCTCCACTTT.